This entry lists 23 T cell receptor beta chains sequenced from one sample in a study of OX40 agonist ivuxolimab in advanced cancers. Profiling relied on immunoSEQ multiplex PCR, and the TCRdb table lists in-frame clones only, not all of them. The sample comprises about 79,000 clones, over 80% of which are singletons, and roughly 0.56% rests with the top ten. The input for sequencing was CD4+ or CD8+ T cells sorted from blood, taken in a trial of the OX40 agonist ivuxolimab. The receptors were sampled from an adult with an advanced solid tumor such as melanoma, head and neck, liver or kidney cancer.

The CDR3 DNA reads TGTGCCTGGAGTGAACAGGGGACTGAGCAGTTCTTC. It is translated as CAWSEQGTEQFF. This chain joins TRBV30 and TRBJ2-1; 7 bases are a match to TRBD1. V shed 1 base, J shed 9 bases, and the junction held 3 bases outside the gene matches. The CDR3 runs to 12 residues. Germline CDR1 and CDR2: GTSNPN and SVGIG (reference sequence).

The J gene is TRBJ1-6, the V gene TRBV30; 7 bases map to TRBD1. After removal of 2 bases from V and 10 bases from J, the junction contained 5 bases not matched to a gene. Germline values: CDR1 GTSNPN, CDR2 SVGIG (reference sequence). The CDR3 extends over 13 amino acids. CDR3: CAWSPGGNSPLHF. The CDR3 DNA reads TGTGCCTGGAGTCCAGGGGGGAACTCACCCCTCCACTTT.

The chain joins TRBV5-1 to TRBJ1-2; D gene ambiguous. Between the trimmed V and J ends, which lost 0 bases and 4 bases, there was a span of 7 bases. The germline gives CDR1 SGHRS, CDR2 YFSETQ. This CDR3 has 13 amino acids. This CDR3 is CASSLEAGYGYTF. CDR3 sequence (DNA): TGCGCCAGCAGCTTGGAGGCGGGCTATGGCTACACCTTC.

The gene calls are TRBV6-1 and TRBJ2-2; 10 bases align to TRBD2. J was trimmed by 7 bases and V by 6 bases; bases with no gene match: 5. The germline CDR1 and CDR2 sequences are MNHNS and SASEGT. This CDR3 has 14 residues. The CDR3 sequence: CASRPSGSDGELFF. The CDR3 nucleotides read TGTGCCAGCAGACCTAGCGGGAGTGACGGGGAGCTGTTTTTT.

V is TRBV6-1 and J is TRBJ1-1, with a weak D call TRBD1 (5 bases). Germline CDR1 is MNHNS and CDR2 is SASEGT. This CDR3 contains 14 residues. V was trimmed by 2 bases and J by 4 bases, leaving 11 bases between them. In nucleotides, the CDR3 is TGTGCCAGCAGTGAAAACCGGGACTTCACTGAAGCTTTCTTT. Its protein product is CASSENRDFTEAFF.

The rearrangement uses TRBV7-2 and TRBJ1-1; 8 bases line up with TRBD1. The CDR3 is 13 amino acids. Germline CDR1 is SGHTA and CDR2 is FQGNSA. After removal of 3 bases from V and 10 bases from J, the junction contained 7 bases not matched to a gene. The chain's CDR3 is CASSFQDRVGAFF. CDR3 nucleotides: TGTGCCAGCAGCTTCCAGGACAGGGTCGGAGCTTTCTTT.

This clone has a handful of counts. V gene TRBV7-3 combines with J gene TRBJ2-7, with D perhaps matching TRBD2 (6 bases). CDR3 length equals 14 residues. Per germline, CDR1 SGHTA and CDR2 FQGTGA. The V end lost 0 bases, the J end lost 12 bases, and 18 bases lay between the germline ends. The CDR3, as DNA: TGTGCCAGCAGCTTAACAATCACTAGCTGGGAGACGTACTTC. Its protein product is CASSLTITSWETYF.

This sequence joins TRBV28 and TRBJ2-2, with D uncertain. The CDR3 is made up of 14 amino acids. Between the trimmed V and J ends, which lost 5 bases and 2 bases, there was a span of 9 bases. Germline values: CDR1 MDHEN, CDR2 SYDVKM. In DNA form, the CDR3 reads TGTGCCAGCAGTCCGGGTCTTAACACCGGGGAGCTGTTTTTT. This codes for CASSPGLNTGELFF.

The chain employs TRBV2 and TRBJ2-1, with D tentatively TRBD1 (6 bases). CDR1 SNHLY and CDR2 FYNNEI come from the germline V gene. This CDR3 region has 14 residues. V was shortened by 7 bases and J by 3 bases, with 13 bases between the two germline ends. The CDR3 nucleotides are TGTGCCAGCATCAGGGGCCCCAACTACAATGAGCAGTTCTTC. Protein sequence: CASIRGPNYNEQFF. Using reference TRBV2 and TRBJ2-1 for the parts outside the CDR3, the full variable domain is EPEVTQTPSHQVTQMGQEVILRCVPISNHLYFYWYRQILGQKVEFLVSFYNNEISEKSEIFDDQFSVERPDGSNFTLKIRSTKLEDSAMYFCASIRGPNYNEQFFGPGTRLTVL.

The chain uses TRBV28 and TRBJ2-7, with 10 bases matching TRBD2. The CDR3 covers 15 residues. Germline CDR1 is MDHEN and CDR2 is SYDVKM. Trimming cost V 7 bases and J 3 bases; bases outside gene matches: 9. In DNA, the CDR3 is TGTGCCAGCACCGTATTCCAGCGGGGGGGCTACGAGCAGTACTTC. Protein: CASTVFQRGGYEQYF.

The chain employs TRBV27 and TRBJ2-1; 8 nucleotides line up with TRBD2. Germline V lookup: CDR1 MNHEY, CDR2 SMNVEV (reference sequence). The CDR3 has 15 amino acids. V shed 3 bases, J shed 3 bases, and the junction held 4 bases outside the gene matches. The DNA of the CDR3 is TGTGCCAGCAGTTTCACTAGCGGCAACTACAATGAGCAGTTCTTC. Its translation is CASSFTSGNYNEQFF.

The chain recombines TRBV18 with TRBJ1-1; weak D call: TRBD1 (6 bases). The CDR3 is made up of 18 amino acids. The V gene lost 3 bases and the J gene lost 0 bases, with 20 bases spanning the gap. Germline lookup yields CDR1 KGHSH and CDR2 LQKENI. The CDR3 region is CASSPLRQDLFMNTEAFF. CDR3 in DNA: TGTGCCAGCTCACCTCTTAGACAGGACCTTTTCATGAACACTGAAGCTTTCTTT.

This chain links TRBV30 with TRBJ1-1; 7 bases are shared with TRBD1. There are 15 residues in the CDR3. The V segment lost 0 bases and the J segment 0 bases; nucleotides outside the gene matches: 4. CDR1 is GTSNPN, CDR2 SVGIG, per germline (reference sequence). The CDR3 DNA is TGTGCCTGGAGTGTACAGGGGTCCTTGAACACTGAAGCTTTCTTT. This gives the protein CAWSVQGSLNTEAFF.

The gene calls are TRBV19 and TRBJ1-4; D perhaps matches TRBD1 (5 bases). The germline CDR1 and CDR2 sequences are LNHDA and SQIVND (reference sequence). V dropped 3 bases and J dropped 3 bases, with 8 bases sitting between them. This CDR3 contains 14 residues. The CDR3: CASSMGQANEKLFF. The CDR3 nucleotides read TGTGCCAGTAGTATGGGGCAGGCTAATGAAAAACTGTTTTTT.

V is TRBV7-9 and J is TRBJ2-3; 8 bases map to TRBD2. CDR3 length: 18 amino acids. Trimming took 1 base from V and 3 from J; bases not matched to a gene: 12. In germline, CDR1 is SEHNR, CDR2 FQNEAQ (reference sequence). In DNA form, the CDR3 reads TGTGCCAGCAGCTTAGACAGCGGGGGTATAGCTGGGACAGATACGCAGTATTTT. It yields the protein CASSLDSGGIAGTDTQYF.

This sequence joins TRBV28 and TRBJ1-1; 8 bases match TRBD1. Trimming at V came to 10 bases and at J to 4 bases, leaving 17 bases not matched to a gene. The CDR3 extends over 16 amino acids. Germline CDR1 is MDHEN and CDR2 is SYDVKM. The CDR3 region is CAITPYAGTGPTEAFF. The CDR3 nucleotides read TGTGCCATCACCCCTTATGCGGGGACAGGTCCCACTGAAGCTTTCTTT.

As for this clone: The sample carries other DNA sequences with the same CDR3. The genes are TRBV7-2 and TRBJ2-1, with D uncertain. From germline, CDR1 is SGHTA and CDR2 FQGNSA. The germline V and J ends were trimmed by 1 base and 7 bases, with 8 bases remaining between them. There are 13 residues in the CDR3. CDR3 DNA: TGTGCCAGCAGCTTAGGACAATTTAATGAGCAGTTCTTC. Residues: CASSLGQFNEQFF.

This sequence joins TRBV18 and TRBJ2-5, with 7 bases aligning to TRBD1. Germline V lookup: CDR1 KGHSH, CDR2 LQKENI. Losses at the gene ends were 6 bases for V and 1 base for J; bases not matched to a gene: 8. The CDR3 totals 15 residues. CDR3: CASSPRQGFQETQYF. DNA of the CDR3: TGTGCCAGCTCCCCAAGACAGGGCTTCCAAGAGACCCAGTACTTC.

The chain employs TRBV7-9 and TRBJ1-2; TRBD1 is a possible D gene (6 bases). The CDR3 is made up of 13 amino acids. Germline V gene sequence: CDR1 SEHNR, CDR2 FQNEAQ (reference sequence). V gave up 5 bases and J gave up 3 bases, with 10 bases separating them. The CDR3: CASSKEGDYGYTF. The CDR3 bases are TGTGCCAGCAGCAAAGAGGGGGACTATGGCTACACCTTC.

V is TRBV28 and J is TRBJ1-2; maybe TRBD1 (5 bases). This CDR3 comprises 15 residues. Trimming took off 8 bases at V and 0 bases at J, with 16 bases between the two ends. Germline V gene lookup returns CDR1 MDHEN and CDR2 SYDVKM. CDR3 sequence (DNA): TGTGCCAGCGTCCAGGGAGGGGAGGCTAACTATGGCTACACCTTC. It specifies CASVQGGEANYGYTF.

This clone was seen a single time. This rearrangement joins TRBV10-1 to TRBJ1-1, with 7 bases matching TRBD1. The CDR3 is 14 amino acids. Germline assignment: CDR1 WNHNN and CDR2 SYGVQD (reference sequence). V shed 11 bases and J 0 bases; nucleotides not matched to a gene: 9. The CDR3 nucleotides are TGCGCCCGGTTAAGGGGGCGGATGAACACTGAAGCTTTCTTT. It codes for CARLRGRMNTEAFF.

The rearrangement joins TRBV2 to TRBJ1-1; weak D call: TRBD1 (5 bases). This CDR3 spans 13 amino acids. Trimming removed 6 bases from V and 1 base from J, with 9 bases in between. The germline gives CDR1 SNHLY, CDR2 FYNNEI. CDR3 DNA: TGTGCCAGCAGAAAGACAGAGAACACTGAAGCTTTCTTT. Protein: CASRKTENTEAFF.

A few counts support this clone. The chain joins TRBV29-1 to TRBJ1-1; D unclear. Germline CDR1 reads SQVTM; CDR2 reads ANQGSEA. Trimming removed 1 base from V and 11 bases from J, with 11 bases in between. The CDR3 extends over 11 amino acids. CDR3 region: CSVEGRGWAFF. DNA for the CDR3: TGCAGCGTTGAAGGCCGGGGTTGGGCTTTCTTT.